This TCR beta chain came from a study of T-cell memory formation after mild COVID-19. One entry per CDR3 protein results from TCRdb running MiXCR on the 5' RACE reads. The sample has 250,000 to 300,000 distinct CDR3 sequences, approximately 16% seen once. Germline V lookup: CDR1 SGHTA, CDR2 FQGNSA. The V segment lost 0 bases and the J segment 2 bases; nucleotides outside the gene matches: 11. This CDR3 contains 20 residues. The rearrangement joins TRBV7-2 to TRBJ2-5, with TRBD2 identical over 14 bases. This receptor was obtained from a man between 18 and 35 years old who had mild COVID-19 (a few samples of this study predate the infection). Cell type and time point are not known. Sequenced material: PBMCs or a T cell subset sorted from them (not recorded which). The CDR3 coding sequence is TGTGCCAGCAGCTTAGCCCCGACTAGCGGGGGGGCAGCGGGTCAAGAGACCCAGTACTTC. Translating it yields CASSLAPTSGGAAGQETQYF. The full variable domain, with the rest looked up from reference TRBV7-2 and TRBJ2-5, is GAGVSQSPSNKVTEKGKDVELRCDPISGHTALYWYRQSLGQGLEFLIYFQGNSAPDKSGLPSDRFSAERTGGSVSTLTIQRTQQEDSAVYLCASSLAPTSGGAAGQETQYFGPGTRLLVL.